This T cell receptor (beta chain) stems from a study of blood T cells in healthy people across ages. It was with a sample-barcoded 5' primer and a J-beta primer mix that a second PCR of roughly 7 to 12 cycles was run. Through a template-switch adaptor with 12 random nucleotides, each cDNA molecule received a tag. There were at least 3 million CDR3-containing paired-end reads obtained from each sample. TCRdb re-called the 5' RACE reads with MiXCR, one entry per CDR3 protein. The sample contains about 1,500,000 distinct CDR3 sequences, about 43% of which appear only once. V was trimmed by 4 bases and J by 5 bases, leaving 14 bases between them. The CDR3 sequence is 14 residues long. Germline lookup yields CDR1 ENHRY and CDR2 SYGVKD.

The J gene is TRBJ2-5, the V gene TRBV10-3, with D unclear. The sequenced sample consisted of blood. This clonotype was sampled from a woman aged 18 to 35 in good health. The DNA of the CDR3 is TGTGCCATCAGTGGAGGCGGCCGTCAGGAGACCCAGTACTTC. Translating it yields CAISGGGRQETQYF.